This record concerns one T cell receptor (beta chain) sequence. No antigen is known for it. Germline lookup yields CDR1 MGHRA and CDR2 YSYEKL. The CDR3 spans 18 residues. V shed 1 base, J shed 4 bases, and the junction held 12 bases outside the gene matches. This sample is part of a study of OX40 agonist ivuxolimab in advanced cancers. Across the study: Patient treatment consisted of intravenous ivuxolimab administration every 2 weeks at 0.01 to 10 mg/kg. Dose-escalation subjects each had hepatocellular carcinoma, melanoma, renal cell or head and neck cancer.

Regarding the study as a whole: Normalized expansion of T-cell clones was also low for some nonresponders. No antigen was identified for the clonally expanded peripheral T cells.

The table came from immunoSEQ multiplex PCR; TCRdb's copy has only in-frame clones and leaves some out. The data show about 58,000 clones, around nine tenths seen once. The material sequenced was CD4+ or CD8+ T cells sorted from blood, taken in a trial of the OX40 agonist ivuxolimab. V usage is TRBV4-1 and J usage is TRBJ2-3; 9 bases are a match to TRBD2. This clonotype was obtained from an adult with an advanced solid tumor such as melanoma, head and neck, liver or kidney cancer. CDR3 sequence reads: CASSQVPLGAGGPDTQYF. The CDR3 DNA reads TGCGCCAGCAGCCAAGTTCCCCTTGGAGCGGGAGGACCAGATACGCAGTATTTT.